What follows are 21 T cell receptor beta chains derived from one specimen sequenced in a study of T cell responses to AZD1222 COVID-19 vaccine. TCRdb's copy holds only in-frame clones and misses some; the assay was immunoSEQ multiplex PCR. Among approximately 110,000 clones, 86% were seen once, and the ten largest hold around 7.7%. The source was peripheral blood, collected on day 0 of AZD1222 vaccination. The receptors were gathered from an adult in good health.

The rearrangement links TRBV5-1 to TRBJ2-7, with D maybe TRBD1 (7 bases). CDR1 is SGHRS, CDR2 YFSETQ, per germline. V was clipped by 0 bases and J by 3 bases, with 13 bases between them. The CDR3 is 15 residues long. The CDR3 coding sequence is TGCGCCAGCAGCTTGGCGGCAGGGGGGAACTACGAGCAGTACTTC. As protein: CASSLAAGGNYEQYF.

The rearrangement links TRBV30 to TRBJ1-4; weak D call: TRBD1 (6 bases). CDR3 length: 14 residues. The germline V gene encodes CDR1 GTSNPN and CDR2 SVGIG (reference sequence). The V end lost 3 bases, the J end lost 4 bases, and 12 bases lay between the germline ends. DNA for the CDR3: TGTGCCTGGAGCACCACAGGGTTTAATGAAAAACTGTTTTTT. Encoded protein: CAWSTTGFNEKLFF.

CDR3 region: CASSFPPGQGNYGYTF. CDR3 nucleotides: TGTGCCAGCAGTTTTCCGCCGGGACAGGGTAACTATGGCTACACCTTC. The chain has TRBV28 and TRBJ1-2, with 9 bases matching TRBD1. With V trimmed by 3 bases and J by 1 base, 6 bases remained unmatched. Germline V gene data show CDR1 as MDHEN and CDR2 as SYDVKM. This CDR3 is built from 16 residues.

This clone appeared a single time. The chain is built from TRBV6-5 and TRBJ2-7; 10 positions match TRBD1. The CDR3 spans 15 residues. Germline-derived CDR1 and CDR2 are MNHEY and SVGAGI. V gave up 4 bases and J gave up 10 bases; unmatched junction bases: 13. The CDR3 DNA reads TGTGCCAGCAGTTTGGGTCGAGGACAGGGGGATATTCAGTACTTC. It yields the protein CASSLGRGQGDIQYF.

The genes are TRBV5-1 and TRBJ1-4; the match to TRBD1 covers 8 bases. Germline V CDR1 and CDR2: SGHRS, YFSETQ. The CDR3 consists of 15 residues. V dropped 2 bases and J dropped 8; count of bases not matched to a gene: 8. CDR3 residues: CASSLGVDRVEKLFF. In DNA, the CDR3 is TGCGCCAGCAGCTTAGGAGTGGACAGGGTGGAAAAACTGTTTTTT.

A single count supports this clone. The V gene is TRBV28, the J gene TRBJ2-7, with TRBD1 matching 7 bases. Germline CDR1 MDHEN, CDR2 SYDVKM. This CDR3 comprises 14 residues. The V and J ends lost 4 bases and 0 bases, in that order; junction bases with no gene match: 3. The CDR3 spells CASSWSGGSYEQYF. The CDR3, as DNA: TGTGCCAGCAGTTGGTCAGGGGGCTCCTACGAGCAGTACTTC.

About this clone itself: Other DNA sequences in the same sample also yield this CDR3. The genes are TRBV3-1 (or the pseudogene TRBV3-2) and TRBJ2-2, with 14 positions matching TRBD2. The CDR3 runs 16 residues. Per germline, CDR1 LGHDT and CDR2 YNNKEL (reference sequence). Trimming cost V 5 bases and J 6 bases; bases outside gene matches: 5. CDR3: CASSTRLAGGPGELFF. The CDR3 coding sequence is TGTGCCAGCAGCACCCGACTAGCGGGGGGGCCCGGGGAGCTGTTTTTT.

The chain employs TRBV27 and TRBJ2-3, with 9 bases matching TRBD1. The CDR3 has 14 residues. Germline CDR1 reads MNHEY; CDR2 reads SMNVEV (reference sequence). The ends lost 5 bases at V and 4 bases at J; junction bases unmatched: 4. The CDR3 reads CASSHRDRADTQYF. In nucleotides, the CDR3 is TGTGCCAGCAGTCACCGGGACAGGGCAGATACGCAGTATTTT.

The CDR3 region has the DNA TGTGCCAGCAGCCCCCAATATGGGCGCTCGGGCACCGGGGAGCTGTTTTTT. Protein sequence: CASSPQYGRSGTGELFF. The genes are TRBV4-2 and TRBJ2-2; no firm D call. Germline V CDR1 and CDR2: LGHNA, YNFKEQ. This CDR3 has 17 residues. Between the trimmed V and J ends, which lost 4 bases and 4 bases, there was a span of 19 bases.

CDR3 protein: CSVRTGGNTEAFF. The CDR3 DNA is TGCAGCGTTCGGACAGGGGGGAACACTGAAGCTTTCTTT. The rearrangement joins TRBV29-1 to TRBJ1-1; 10 nucleotides line up with TRBD1. The germline gives CDR1 SQVTM, CDR2 ANQGSEA. Unmatched junction bases numbered 1, after V lost 5 bases and J lost 1 base. CDR3 length equals 13 residues.

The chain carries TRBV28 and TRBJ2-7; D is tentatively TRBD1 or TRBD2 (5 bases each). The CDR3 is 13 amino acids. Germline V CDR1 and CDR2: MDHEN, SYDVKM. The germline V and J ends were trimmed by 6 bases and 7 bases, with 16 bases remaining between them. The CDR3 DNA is TGTGCCAGCAGACCCGGGACGGTGCGGGAGCAGTACTTC. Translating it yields CASRPGTVREQYF.

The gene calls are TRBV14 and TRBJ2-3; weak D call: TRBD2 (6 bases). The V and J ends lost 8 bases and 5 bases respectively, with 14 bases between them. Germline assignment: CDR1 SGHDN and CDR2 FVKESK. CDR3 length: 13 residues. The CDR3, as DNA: TGTGCCAGCGCCGACCCAGCGGGAGATACGCAGTATTTT. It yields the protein CASADPAGDTQYF. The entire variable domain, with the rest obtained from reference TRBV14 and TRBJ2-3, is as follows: EAGVTQFPSHSVIEKGQTVTLRCDPISGHDNLYWYRRVMGKEIKFLLHFVKESKQDESGMPNNRFLAERTGGTYSTLKVQPAELEDSGVYFCASADPAGDTQYFGPGTRLTVL.

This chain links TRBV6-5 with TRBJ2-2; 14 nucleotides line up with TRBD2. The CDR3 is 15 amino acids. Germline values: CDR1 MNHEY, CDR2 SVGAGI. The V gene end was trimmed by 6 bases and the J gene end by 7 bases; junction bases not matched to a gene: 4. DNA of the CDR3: TGTGCCAGCAGGGGGACTAGCGGGGGTATCGGGGAGCTGTTTTTT. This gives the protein CASRGTSGGIGELFF.

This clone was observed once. CDR3 nucleotide sequence: TGTGCCTGGAGTGGAGGGACAGGGCAAGAGACCCAGTACTTC. Amino acid sequence: CAWSGGTGQETQYF. The V gene is TRBV30, the J gene TRBJ2-5; 9 nucleotides align to TRBD1. The CDR3 totals 14 residues. Germline V gene data show CDR1 as GTSNPN and CDR2 as SVGIG (reference sequence). The J segment lost 2 bases and the V segment lost 1 base, leaving 2 bases of the junction unmatched.

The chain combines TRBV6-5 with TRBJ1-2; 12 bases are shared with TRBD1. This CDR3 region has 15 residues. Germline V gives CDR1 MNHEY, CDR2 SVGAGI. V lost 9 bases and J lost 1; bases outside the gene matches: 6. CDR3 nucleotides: TGTGCCAGTTGGGGACAGGGGGCGATTAACTATGGCTACACCTTC. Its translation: CASWGQGAINYGYTF.

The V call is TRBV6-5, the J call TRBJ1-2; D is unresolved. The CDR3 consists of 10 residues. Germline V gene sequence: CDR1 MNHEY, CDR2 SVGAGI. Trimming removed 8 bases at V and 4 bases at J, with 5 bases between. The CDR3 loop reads CASSVYGYTF. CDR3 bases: TGTGCCAGCTCAGTCTATGGCTACACCTTC.

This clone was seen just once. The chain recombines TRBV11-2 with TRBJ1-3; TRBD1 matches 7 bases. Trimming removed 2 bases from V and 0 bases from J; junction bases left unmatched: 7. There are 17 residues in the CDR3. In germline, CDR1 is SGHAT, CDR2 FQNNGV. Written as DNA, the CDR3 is TGTGCCAGCAGCTTAAGAGGGGGCACATTCTCTGGAAACACCATATATTTT. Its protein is CASSLRGGTFSGNTIYF.

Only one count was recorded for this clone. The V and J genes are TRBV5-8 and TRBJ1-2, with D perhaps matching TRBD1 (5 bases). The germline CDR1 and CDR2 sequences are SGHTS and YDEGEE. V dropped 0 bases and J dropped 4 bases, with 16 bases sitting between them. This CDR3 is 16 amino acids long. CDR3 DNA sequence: TGTGCCAGCAGCTTGGCCCGTAGGCAGGGCGGCTATGGCTACACCTTC. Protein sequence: CASSLARRQGGYGYTF.

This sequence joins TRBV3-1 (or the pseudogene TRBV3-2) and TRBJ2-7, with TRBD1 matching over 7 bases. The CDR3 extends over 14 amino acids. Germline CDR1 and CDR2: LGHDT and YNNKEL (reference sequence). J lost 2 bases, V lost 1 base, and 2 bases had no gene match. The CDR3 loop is CASSQAGQPYEQYF. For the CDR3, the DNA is TGTGCCAGCAGCCAAGCGGGACAGCCCTACGAGCAGTACTTC.

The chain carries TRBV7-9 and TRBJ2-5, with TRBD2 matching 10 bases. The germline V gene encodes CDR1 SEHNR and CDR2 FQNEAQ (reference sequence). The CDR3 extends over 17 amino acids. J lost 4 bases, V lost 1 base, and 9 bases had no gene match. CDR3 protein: CASSLEAGGPRAETQYF. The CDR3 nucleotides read TGTGCCAGCAGCTTAGAAGCGGGGGGGCCCAGGGCAGAGACCCAGTACTTC.

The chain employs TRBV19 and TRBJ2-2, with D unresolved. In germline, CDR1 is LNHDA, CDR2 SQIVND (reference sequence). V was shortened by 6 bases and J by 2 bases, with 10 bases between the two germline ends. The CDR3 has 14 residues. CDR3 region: CASRLTSNTGELFF. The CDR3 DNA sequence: TGTGCCAGTAGGTTGACTTCTAACACCGGGGAGCTGTTTTTT.